Listed here are 16 T cell receptor beta chains from one sample, sequenced in a study of shared clonotypes between healthy human individuals. Sequenced by immunoSEQ multiplex PCR; TCRdb stores in-frame clones only, minus some. Among around 1.4 million clones listed, roughly 98.5% were seen once. The sequenced sample was naive CD4+ T cells sorted from blood. Subset in this sample: CD45RA+ positively selected. These TCRs come from a man aged 30 to 45 in good health.

This clone was seen once. The gene calls are TRBV2 and TRBJ2-7; TRBD1 agrees at 7 bases. CDR1 is SNHLY, CDR2 FYNNEI, per germline. The CDR3 contains 12 residues. Losses at the gene ends were 10 bases for V and 6 bases for J; bases not matched to a gene: 9. CDR3 in amino acids: CATRDRVFEQYF. The CDR3 region has the DNA TGTGCCACCCGGGACAGAGTTTTCGAGCAGTACTTC.

V and J are TRBV5-4 and TRBJ1-2, with no clear D. CDR1 is SGHNT and CDR2 is YYREEE in the germline V gene (reference sequence). The V gene lost 5 bases and the J gene lost 8 bases, with 16 bases spanning the gap. The CDR3 is 13 amino acids. The CDR3 coding sequence is TGTGCCAGCAGTATGCCGGGCCCGGACGGCTACACCTTC. It encodes CASSMPGPDGYTF.

This sequence joins TRBV13 and TRBJ2-5; 11 nucleotides align to TRBD2. The CDR3 extends over 20 amino acids. J lost 4 bases, V lost 4 bases, and 20 bases had no gene match. Per the germline V gene, CDR1 is PRHDT and CDR2 is FYEKMQ (reference sequence). The CDR3 reads CASSSRRGTSGSFWGETQYF. The DNA for the CDR3 is TGTGCCAGCAGCTCCAGGCGGGGAACTAGCGGGAGTTTTTGGGGAGAGACCCAGTACTTC.

This clone has a single count. The chain carries TRBV19 and TRBJ2-1; TRBD2 aligns across 8 bases. This CDR3 region has 20 residues. The trim removed 5 bases at V and 0 bases at J, leaving 18 bases unmatched. Germline CDR1 is LNHDA and CDR2 is SQIVND (reference sequence). CDR3 nucleotide sequence: TGTGCCAGTAGTTCCCATAGCGGGAAAGACGGTTATAGCTCCTACAATGAGCAGTTCTTC. Translating it yields CASSSHSGKDGYSSYNEQFF.

This clone was observed once. The rearrangement links TRBV6-5 to TRBJ2-1, with D maybe TRBD1 (5 bases). This CDR3 spans 14 amino acids. Between the trimmed V and J ends, which lost 7 bases and 4 bases, there was a span of 14 bases. The germline V gene has CDR1 MNHEY and CDR2 SVGAGI. The CDR3, as DNA: TGTGCCAGCAAACAGAGGACACTTTACAATGAGCAGTTCTTC. Amino acid sequence: CASKQRTLYNEQFF.

The V gene is TRBV5-1, the J gene TRBJ2-7, with D perhaps matching TRBD1 or TRBD2 (5 bases each). The CDR3 covers 17 residues. CDR1 and CDR2 (germline): SGHRS, YFSETQ. Deletions cut 0 bases from V and 3 bases from J, with 19 bases between. CDR3 sequence: CASSLESGGTVLYEQYF. The CDR3 DNA is TGCGCCAGCAGCTTGGAAAGTGGTGGGACGGTCCTCTACGAGCAGTACTTC. Full variable domain (outside the CDR3, taken from reference TRBV5-1 and TRBJ2-7): KAGVTQTPRYLIKTRGQQVTLSCSPISGHRSVSWYQQTPGQGLQFLFEYFSETQRNKGNFPGRFSGRQFSNSRSEMNVSTLELGDSALYLCASSLESGGTVLYEQYFGPGTRLTVT.

The chain carries TRBV4-1 and TRBJ1-1; 7 nucleotides line up with TRBD1. The V and J ends lost 0 bases and 11 bases, in that order; junction bases with no gene match: 12. Germline lookup yields CDR1 MGHRA and CDR2 YSYEKL. This CDR3 comprises 15 residues. The DNA for the CDR3 is TGCGCCAGCAGCCAAGAACCGACAGGGAATGGGGTGGCTTTCTTT. Protein sequence: CASSQEPTGNGVAFF.

The gene calls are TRBV6-5 and TRBJ1-4; D might be TRBD1 (6 bases). This CDR3 is built from 14 residues. Trimming took 0 bases from V and 8 from J, leaving 10 bases between them. Germline values: CDR1 MNHEY, CDR2 SVGAGI. The CDR3 DNA is TGTGCCAGCAGTTACTCATCCCAGGGGGAAAAACTGTTTTTT. Protein: CASSYSSQGEKLFF.

The CDR3 DNA reads TGTGCCAGCAGAGTTTTACAGGGGAATCAGCCCCAGCATTTT. Its translation: CASRVLQGNQPQHF. J is TRBJ1-5 and V is TRBV28; 7 bases match TRBD1. CDR1 is MDHEN, CDR2 SYDVKM, per germline. The CDR3 is 14 residues long. V was pared by 6 bases and J by 4 bases, with 6 bases of the junction left unmatched.

The CDR3 DNA reads as TGTGCCAGCACCCGGGACGGAGTAAACAACGAGCAGTACTTC. This translates into CASTRDGVNNEQYF. The chain combines TRBV6-6 with TRBJ2-7; either TRBD1 or TRBD2 may fit D (5 bases each). V lost 7 bases and J 5 bases, leaving 18 bases between the germline ends. CDR1 and CDR2 (germline): MNHNY, SVGAGI (reference sequence). The CDR3 consists of 14 residues.

The table lists this clone with a count of one. The gene calls are TRBV28 and TRBJ2-2, with TRBD2 matching over 13 bases. The CDR3 length is 17 residues. The junction had 9 bases not matched to a gene; V was cut back by 7 bases and J by 4 bases. Germline V gene lookup returns CDR1 MDHEN and CDR2 SYDVKM. CDR3 amino acids: CASNLGLAGRSTGELFF. Here the CDR3 DNA reads TGTGCCAGCAACCTGGGACTAGCGGGGAGAAGCACCGGGGAGCTGTTTTTT.

In this sample, this clone turned up once. The chain combines TRBV11-2 with TRBJ2-1, with D possibly TRBD1 on 5 matching bases. Germline V gene sequence: CDR1 SGHAT, CDR2 FQNNGV. The CDR3 covers 15 residues. With 5 bases removed from V and 0 bases from J, the gap between germline ends came to 11 bases. CDR3 bases: TGTGCCAGCAGCATAAGACAGAGCTCCTACAATGAGCAGTTCTTC. Amino acid sequence: CASSIRQSSYNEQFF. Using reference TRBV11-2 and TRBJ2-1 for the parts outside the CDR3, the full variable domain is EAGVAQSPRYKIIEKRQSVAFWCNPISGHATLYWYQQILGQGPKLLIQFQNNGVVDDSQLPKDRFSAERLKGVDSTLKIQPAKLEDSAVYLCASSIRQSSYNEQFFGPGTRLTVL.

The gene calls are TRBV9 and TRBJ1-1; D is uncertain. Germline CDR1 and CDR2: SGDLS and YYNGEE. V lost 4 bases, J lost 6 bases, and 13 bases lay in between. The CDR3 extends over 13 amino acids. The DNA of the CDR3 is TGTGCCAGCAGCCCTCTCACCTGGTCTGAAGCTTTCTTT. Translated, it gives CASSPLTWSEAFF.

The chain is built from TRBV18 and TRBJ1-4; the D gene is possibly TRBD1 (6 bases). Trimming took off 4 bases at V and 8 bases at J, with 17 bases between the two ends. CDR1 and CDR2 from the germline V gene are KGHSH and LQKENI. The CDR3 length is 15 residues. The CDR3 DNA sequence: TGTGCCAGCTCACTTAACCAGGGGCTCGGCGAAAAACTGTTTTTT. This encodes CASSLNQGLGEKLFF.

The chain combines TRBV28 with TRBJ1-5; 7 bases align to TRBD1. J was trimmed by 5 bases and V by 1 base; bases with no gene match: 8. The germline V gene encodes CDR1 MDHEN and CDR2 SYDVKM. There are 16 residues in the CDR3. CDR3 nucleotide sequence: TGTGCCAGCAGTTTATTATACGACAGGGAAGATCAGCCCCAGCATTTT. Translation: CASSLLYDREDQPQHF.

The genes are TRBV5-4 and TRBJ2-2; D uncertain. Germline values: CDR1 SGHNT, CDR2 YYREEE (reference sequence). V was cut by 0 bases and J by 0 bases, with 9 bases left in between. The CDR3 loop spans 16 amino acids. CDR3 sequence (DNA): TGTGCCAGCAGCTTGGTGGGGTCTCCGAACACCGGGGAGCTGTTTTTT. Translating it yields CASSLVGSPNTGELFF. Using reference TRBV5-4 and TRBJ2-2 for the parts outside the CDR3, the full variable domain is ETGVTQSPTHLIKTRGQQVTLRCSSQSGHNTVSWYQQALGQGPQFIFQYYREEENGRGNFPPRFSGLQFPNYSSELNVNALELDDSALYLCASSLVGSPNTGELFFGEGSRLTVL.